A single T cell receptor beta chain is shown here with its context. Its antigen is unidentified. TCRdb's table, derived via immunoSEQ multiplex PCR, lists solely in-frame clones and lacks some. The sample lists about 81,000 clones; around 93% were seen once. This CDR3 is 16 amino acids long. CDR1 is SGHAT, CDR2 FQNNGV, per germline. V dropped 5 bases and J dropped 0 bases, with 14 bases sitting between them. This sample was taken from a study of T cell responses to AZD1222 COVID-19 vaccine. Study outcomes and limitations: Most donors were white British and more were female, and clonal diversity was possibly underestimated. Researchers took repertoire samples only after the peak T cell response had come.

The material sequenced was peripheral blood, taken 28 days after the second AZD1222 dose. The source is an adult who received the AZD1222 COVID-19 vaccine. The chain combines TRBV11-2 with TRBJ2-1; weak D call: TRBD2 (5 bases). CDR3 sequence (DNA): TGTGCCAGCAGCCAACCCGGGGAATCCTCCTACAATGAGCAGTTCTTC. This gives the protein CASSQPGESSYNEQFF.